This T cell receptor beta chain emerged from a study of T cells in Graves' hyperthyroidism and ophthalmopathy. Broader study findings: Ophthalmopathy could be told apart from stable hyperthyroidism with a 13 V-J model.

With duration under 3 months, ophthalmopathy was active: Clinical Activity Score at least 3, NOSPECS at least 4. Patients having uncontrolled infection, another autoimmune disease, pregnancy or lactation were not included. TCR beta CDR3 sequences were amplified from RNA transcripts. First-round RT-PCR with HTBI primers amplified the TCR CDR3 region. TCRdb ran MiXCR on the multiplex PCR reads and lists one entry per CDR3 protein. The repertoire holds 640,000 or so distinct CDR3 sequences, about 15% seen once, with approximately 4.3% in the top ten. This clonotype has a count of ten or more. Its antigen is currently unknown. This may arise from a read error, as a much more abundant clone is one base away. CDR3 length equals 13 residues. Trimming stripped 8 bases from V and 4 bases from J, with 14 bases between. The germline V gene encodes CDR1 MNHEY and CDR2 SVGEGT.

The sample taken for sequencing was blood. The TCR was taken from a woman in her 40s with Graves' ophthalmopathy. J is TRBJ2-5 and V is TRBV6-2 or TRBV6-3, with D perhaps TRBD1 or TRBD2 (5 bases each). The CDR3 loop reads CASCPTRGETQYF. Here the CDR3 DNA reads TGTGCCAGCTGCCCAACTAGGGGAGAGACCCAGTACTTC.